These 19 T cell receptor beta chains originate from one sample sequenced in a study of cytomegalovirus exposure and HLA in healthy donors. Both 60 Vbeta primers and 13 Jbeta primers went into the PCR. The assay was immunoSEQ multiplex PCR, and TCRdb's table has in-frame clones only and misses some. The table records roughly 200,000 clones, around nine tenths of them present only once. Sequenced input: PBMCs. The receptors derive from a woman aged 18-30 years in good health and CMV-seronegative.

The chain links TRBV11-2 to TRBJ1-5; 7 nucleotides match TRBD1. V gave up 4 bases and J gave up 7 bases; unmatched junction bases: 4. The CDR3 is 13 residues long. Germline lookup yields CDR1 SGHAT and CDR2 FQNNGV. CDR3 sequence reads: CASSSTGTQPQHF. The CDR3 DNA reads TGTGCCAGCAGCTCGACAGGGACCCAGCCCCAGCATTTT.

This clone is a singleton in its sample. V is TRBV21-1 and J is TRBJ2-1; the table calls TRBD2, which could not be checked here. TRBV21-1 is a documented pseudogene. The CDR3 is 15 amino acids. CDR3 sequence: CASSKSNQEGCEQFF. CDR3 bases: TGTGCCAGCAGCAAATCGAACCAGGAGGGATGTGAGCAGTTCTTC.

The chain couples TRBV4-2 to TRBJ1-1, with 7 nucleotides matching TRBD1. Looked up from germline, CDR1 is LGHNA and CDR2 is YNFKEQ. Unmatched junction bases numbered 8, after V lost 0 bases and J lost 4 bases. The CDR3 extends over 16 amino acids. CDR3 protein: CASSQDRGRGLTEAFF. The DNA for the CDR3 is TGTGCCAGCAGCCAAGATCGTGGTAGGGGGCTCACTGAAGCTTTCTTT.

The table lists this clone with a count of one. The CDR3 nucleotides read TGTGCCAGCTCACCCTCGCGCAGGGGGCGAACAGATACGCAGTATTTT. Its translation is CASSPSRRGRTDTQYF. The chain couples TRBV18 to TRBJ2-3, with 8 bases fitting TRBD1. V shed 3 bases and J 3 bases; nucleotides not matched to a gene: 8. Germline CDR1 reads KGHSH; CDR2 reads LQKENI. This CDR3 spans 16 amino acids.

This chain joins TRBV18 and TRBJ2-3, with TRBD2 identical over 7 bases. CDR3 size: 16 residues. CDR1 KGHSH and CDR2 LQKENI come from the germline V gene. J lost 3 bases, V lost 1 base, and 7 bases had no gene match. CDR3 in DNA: TGTGCCAGCTCACCACGTTTAACGGGGGGAACAGATACGCAGTATTTT. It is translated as CASSPRLTGGTDTQYF. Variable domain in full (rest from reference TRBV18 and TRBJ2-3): NAGVMQNPRHLVRRRGQEARLRCSPMKGHSHVYWYRQLPEEGLKFMVYLQKENIIDESGMPKERFSAEFPKEGPSILRIQQVVRGDSAAYFCASSPRLTGGTDTQYFGPGTRLTVL.

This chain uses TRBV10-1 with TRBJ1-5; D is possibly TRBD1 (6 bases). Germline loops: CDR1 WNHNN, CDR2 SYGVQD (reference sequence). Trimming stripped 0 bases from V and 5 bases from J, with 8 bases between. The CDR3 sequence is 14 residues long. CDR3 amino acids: CASSESRTDQPQHF. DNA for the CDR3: TGCGCCAGCAGTGAGTCAAGGACAGATCAGCCCCAGCATTTT.

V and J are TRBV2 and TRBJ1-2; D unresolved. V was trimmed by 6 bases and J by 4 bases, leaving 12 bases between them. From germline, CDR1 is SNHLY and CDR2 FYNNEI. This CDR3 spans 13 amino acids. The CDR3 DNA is TGTGCCAGCAGAAGAGTGGTTGGCTATGGCTACACCTTC. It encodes CASRRVVGYGYTF.

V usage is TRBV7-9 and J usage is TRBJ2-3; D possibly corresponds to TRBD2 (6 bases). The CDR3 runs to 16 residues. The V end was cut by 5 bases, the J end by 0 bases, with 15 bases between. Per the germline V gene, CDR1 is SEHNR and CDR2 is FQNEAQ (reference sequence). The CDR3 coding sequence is TGTGCCAGCAGCCTCACCCGGGGGAGGAGCACAGATACGCAGTATTTT. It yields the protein CASSLTRGRSTDTQYF.

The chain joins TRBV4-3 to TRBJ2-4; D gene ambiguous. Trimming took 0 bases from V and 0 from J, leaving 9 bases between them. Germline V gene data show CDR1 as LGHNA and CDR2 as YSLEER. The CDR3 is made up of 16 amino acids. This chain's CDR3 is CASSQDGGLAKNIQYF. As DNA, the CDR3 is TGCGCCAGCAGCCAAGACGGCGGATTAGCCAAAAACATTCAGTACTTC.

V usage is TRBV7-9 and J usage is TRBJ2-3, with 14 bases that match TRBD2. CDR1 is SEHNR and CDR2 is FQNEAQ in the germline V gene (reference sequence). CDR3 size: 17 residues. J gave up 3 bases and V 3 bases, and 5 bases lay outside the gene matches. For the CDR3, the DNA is TGTGCCAGCAGCTTCCGAGGACTAGCGGGAGGAACAGATACGCAGTATTTT. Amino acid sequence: CASSFRGLAGGTDTQYF.

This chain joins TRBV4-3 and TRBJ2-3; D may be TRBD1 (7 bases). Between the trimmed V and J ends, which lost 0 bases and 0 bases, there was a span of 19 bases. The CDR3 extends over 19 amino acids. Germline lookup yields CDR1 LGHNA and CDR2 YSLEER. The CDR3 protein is CASSQDGGTEGESTDTQYF. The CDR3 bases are TGCGCCAGCAGCCAAGATGGGGGGACAGAGGGTGAGAGCACAGATACGCAGTATTTT.

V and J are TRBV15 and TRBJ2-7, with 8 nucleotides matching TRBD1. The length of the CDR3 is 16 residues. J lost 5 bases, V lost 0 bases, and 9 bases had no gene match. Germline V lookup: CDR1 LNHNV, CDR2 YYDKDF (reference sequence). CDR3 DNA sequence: TGTGCCACCAGCAGAGATAGGGGGACAGGTAGGCACGAGCAGTACTTC. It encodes CATSRDRGTGRHEQYF.

For the CDR3, the DNA is TGCGCCAGCAGCTTGGAGACTGATTACTCCTACGAGCAGTACTTC. Amino acids: CASSLETDYSYEQYF. The chain uses TRBV5-1 and TRBJ2-7; unclear D gene. CDR3 length: 15 residues. The germline gives CDR1 SGHRS, CDR2 YFSETQ. With 0 bases removed from V and 0 bases from J, the gap between germline ends came to 10 bases.

The CDR3 sequence: CASSNLSGIGTEAFF. CDR3 sequence (DNA): TGTGCCAGCAGCAACTTATCGGGGATAGGCACTGAAGCTTTCTTT. The chain employs TRBV21-1 and TRBJ1-1. TRBV21-1 is a documented pseudogene. CDR3 size: 15 residues.

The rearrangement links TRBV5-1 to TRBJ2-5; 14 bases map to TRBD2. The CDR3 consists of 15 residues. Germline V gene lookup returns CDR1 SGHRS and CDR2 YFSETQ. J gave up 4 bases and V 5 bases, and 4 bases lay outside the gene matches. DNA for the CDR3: TGCGCCAGCAGATCCGGGACTAGCGGGGGAGAGACCCAGTACTTC. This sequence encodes CASRSGTSGGETQYF.

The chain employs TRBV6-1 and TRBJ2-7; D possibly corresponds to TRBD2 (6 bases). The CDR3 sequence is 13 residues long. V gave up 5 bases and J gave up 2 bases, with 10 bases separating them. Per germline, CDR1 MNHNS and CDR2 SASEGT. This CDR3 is CASSRRTTYEQYF. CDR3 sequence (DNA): TGTGCCAGCAGTAGAAGGACTACCTACGAGCAGTACTTC.

The CDR3 is CASSTGTDRAGGREQYF. In nucleotides, the CDR3 is TGTGCCAGCAGCACCGGGACAGATCGCGCGGGGGGTAGGGAGCAGTACTTC. This chain links TRBV5-4 with TRBJ2-7; the D gene is possibly TRBD2 (8 bases). Between the trimmed V and J ends, which lost 4 bases and 7 bases, there was a span of 27 bases. Germline CDR1 is SGHNT and CDR2 is YYREEE (reference sequence). This CDR3 contains 17 residues.

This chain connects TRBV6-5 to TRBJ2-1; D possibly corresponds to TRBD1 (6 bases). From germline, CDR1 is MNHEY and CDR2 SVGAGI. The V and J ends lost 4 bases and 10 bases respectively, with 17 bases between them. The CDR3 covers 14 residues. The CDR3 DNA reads TGTGCCAGCAGTTCCCAGGGGAGTCCAGGGGAGCAGTTCTTC. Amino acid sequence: CASSSQGSPGEQFF.

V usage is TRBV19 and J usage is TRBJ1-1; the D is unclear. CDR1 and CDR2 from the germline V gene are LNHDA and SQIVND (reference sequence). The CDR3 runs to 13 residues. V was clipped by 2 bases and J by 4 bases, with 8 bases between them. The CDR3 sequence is CASSILFGTEAFF. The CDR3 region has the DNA TGTGCCAGTAGTATACTCTTCGGCACTGAAGCTTTCTTT.